This T cell receptor beta chain was documented in a study of response to subunit inactivated influenza vaccine. The study, taken as a whole, reports: Researchers suggested that each seasonal influenza vaccination recruits few new T cells.

This CDR3 has 14 amino acids. Between the trimmed V and J ends, which lost 5 bases and 2 bases, there was a span of 11 bases. Germline CDR1 reads SGHAT; CDR2 reads FQNNGV. TCRdb redid the calling of the RT-PCR reads with MiXCR, one entry per CDR3 protein. The data hold 590,000 or so distinct CDR3 sequences, with approximately 15% observed a single time. There are a few counts of this clonotype. Its target is unknown. Material: PBMCs from blood, obtained 14 to 15 days before vaccination. The source is a man over 45 who received an inactivated influenza vaccine. V is TRBV11-2 and J is TRBJ2-3; D is perhaps TRBD1 (5 bases). The CDR3: CASSPTVFTDTQYF. CDR3 nucleotide sequence: TGTGCCAGCAGCCCGACAGTATTCACAGATACGCAGTATTTT.